This TCR beta chain was retrieved from a study of PD-1 blockade in classical Hodgkin lymphoma. Study-level background: On a schedule of every 2 weeks, patients received nivolumab 3 mg/kg intravenously.

Study outcomes and limitations: Relapsed/refractory patients reportedly had lower baseline diversity than newly diagnosed patients. Baseline diversity in complete responders resembled that of newly diagnosed patients. Later analyses included only patients treated at least 1 year post-ASCT.

Repertoires were generated with immunoSEQ multiplex PCR, while TCRdb's copy carries only in-frame clones and drops some. Of around 25,000 clones in the sample, approximately 68% were seen once. Noted time point: cycle 4 day 1 (C4D1), after less than seven weeks of nivolumab. Relapses following autologous stem cell transplantation were seen in all patients, with brentuximab vedotin exposure varying. The V gene's germline CDR1 is LGHNA and CDR2 YSLEER. The CDR3 consists of 14 residues. V shed 4 bases and J shed 5 bases, with 15 bases lying between them. With respect to this clone: Its antigen is as yet unknown.

The sequence was obtained from a human donor with classical Hodgkin lymphoma. The chain is built from TRBV4-3 and TRBJ2-7, with D tentatively TRBD1 (6 bases). The source was peripheral blood mononuclear cells (PBMCs), collected before the fourth cycle of nivolumab. The CDR3 nucleotides read TGCGCCAGCAGCCTCGGATTGGGGGCACACGAGCAGTACTTC. Protein sequence: CASSLGLGAHEQYF.